This T cell receptor (beta chain) was sequenced for a study of blood T cell repertoires in COVID-19. Whole-study context: Acute and convalescent COVID-19 samples came from the United States, Italy and Spain. T cells, B-cell-depleted T cells, or PBMCs supplied cDNA or gDNA.

Source study methods: The assay estimated nucleated cells by amplifying reference gene primers. The table came from immunoSEQ multiplex PCR; TCRdb's copy has only in-frame clones and leaves some out. For V, J and clone size, that table is used; D and trimming come from the DNA. The table has some 190,000 clones, 88% seen once. The germline V gene encodes CDR1 LGHDT and CDR2 YNNKEL (reference sequence). The CDR3 extends over 12 amino acids. Trimming removed 2 bases from V and 7 bases from J, with 8 bases in between. The specimen was peripheral blood. The TCR comes from a man aged 18 to 30 with active or convalescent COVID-19. The chain links TRBV3-1 (or the pseudogene TRBV3-2) to TRBJ1-1, with TRBD1 as a possible D gene (5 bases). CDR3 sequence: CASSQWGDEAFF. The DNA of the CDR3 is TGTGCCAGCAGCCAATGGGGGGATGAAGCTTTCTTT.